This T cell receptor beta chain was observed in a study of T cell responses to AZD1222 COVID-19 vaccine. About the research overall: Samples with a second dose at about 4 or about 12 weeks were pooled together. Study conclusions and caveats: Spike as a whole was targeted by vaccine-associated CD4 TCRs, dominant at 160-218 and 743-854. Repertoire sampling happened only post peak T cell response.

With regard to this clone: Its antigen is undetermined.

V was shortened by 6 bases and J by 1 base, with 13 bases between the two germline ends. CDR1 LNHDA and CDR2 SQIVND come from the germline V gene (reference sequence). There are 14 residues in the CDR3. The method was immunoSEQ multiplex PCR; TCRdb's version includes in-frame clones alone and lacks a portion of them. The sample carries 70,000 to 80,000 clones, 86% recorded once. The TCR sequence derives from an adult in good health. The sample here was peripheral blood, taken on day 0 of AZD1222 vaccination. This chain joins TRBV19 and TRBJ2-7; D possibly corresponds to TRBD1 (8 bases). The CDR3 nucleotides read TGTGCCAGTAGACAACAGGGGGGGTCCTACGAGCAGTACTTC. It encodes CASRQQGGSYEQYF.